This T cell receptor (beta chain) was sequenced during a study of T cells in localized non-small cell lung cancer. As regards this clone: Its antigen remains unidentified.

CDR3 size: 15 residues. The V gene's germline CDR1 is SGHAT and CDR2 FQNNGV. The V and J ends lost 5 bases and 10 bases, in that order; junction bases with no gene match: 13. Regarding the study as a whole: The greatest T cell clonality was found in uninvolved adjacent lung (higher than in tumor). Longer overall survival was seen with higher T cell density measured in blood. Sequence data derive from only one tumor region, so heterogeneity remains possible.

Data came from immunoSEQ multiplex PCR; TCRdb stores just in-frame clones and leaves some out. Of over 30,000 clones in the sample, roughly 90% are singletons; the top ten hold around 4.1%. The TCR comes from a man aged 40-75 years with stage I lung adenocarcinoma. The sample in question was peripheral blood, obtained before any cancer treatment. V is TRBV11-2 and J is TRBJ1-4, with 7 positions matching TRBD1. The CDR3 region is CASSPHHGQAGKLFF. For the CDR3, the DNA is TGTGCCAGCAGCCCCCACCACGGACAGGCGGGAAAACTGTTTTTT.